This T cell receptor beta chain originates from a study of low-dose radiotherapy and immunotherapy resistance in tumors. Across the study: Doses of 0.5 Gy per fraction every 2 weeks, totaling 6.5 Gy, went to Cohort 1. Administration of intravenous cyclophosphamide at 200 mg/m2 took place every two weeks, one day before radiation and immunotherapy. Aspirin 300 mg, taken orally and daily, was given to patients for four cycles from cycle 1 day 1.

This clonotype has ten or more counts. With TRAV- and TRBV-specific primers, first-strand cDNA was made, covering the alpha and beta chains. TCRs underwent roughly 19 PCR cycles of amplification with a constant-region primer and V-primer adapter. TCRdb processed the reads anew with MiXCR; each CDR3 protein has one entry. The sample has tens of thousands of distinct CDR3 sequences; around 30% are singletons. Described time point: before trial treatment. J lost 3 bases, V lost 8 bases, and 9 bases had no gene match. Germline-derived CDR1 and CDR2 are MNHEY and SVGAGI. CDR3 size: 15 residues. The TCR sequence derives from a female donor with ovarian cancer. Specimen: PBMCs, collected before treatment. The rearrangement links TRBV6-5 to TRBJ2-1, with 8 bases lining up with TRBD2. In nucleotides, the CDR3 is TGTGCCAGCCGACAGGTGGCGGGGGGCTACAATGAGCAGTTCTTC. Translated: CASRQVAGGYNEQFF.